Listed here are 26 T cell receptor beta chains from one sample, sequenced in a study of cytomegalovirus exposure and HLA in healthy donors. Researchers ran the PCR with 60 Vbeta and 13 Jbeta primers. Profiled with immunoSEQ multiplex PCR; TCRdb holds only in-frame clones, not every one. Here the sample spans 50,000 to 70,000 clones, 77% being singletons. The sample was PBMCs. The receptors shown here come from a female donor in good health and CMV-seronegative.

Within the sample, this clone is medium-sized. The chain joins TRBV6-5 to TRBJ1-4; tentative D call: TRBD1 (6 bases). The germline CDR1 and CDR2 sequences are MNHEY and SVGAGI. The CDR3 runs to 14 residues. Trimming removed 5 bases at V and 5 bases at J, with 12 bases between. CDR3 DNA: TGTGCCAGCAGTCACTACGGGACAAATGAAAAACTGTTTTTT. Protein: CASSHYGTNEKLFF.

This chain links TRBV5-1 with TRBJ2-3; D possibly corresponds to TRBD1 (6 bases). This CDR3 is 14 amino acids long. CDR1 is SGHRS and CDR2 is YFSETQ in the germline V gene. Trimming took 8 bases from V and 2 from J, leaving 15 bases between them. The CDR3 loop is CASADRLNTDTQYF. DNA of the CDR3: TGCGCCAGTGCCGACAGGCTGAACACAGATACGCAGTATTTT. Looking up the rest from reference TRBV5-1 and TRBJ2-3 gives the full variable domain: KAGVTQTPRYLIKTRGQQVTLSCSPISGHRSVSWYQQTPGQGLQFLFEYFSETQRNKGNFPGRFSGRQFSNSRSEMNVSTLELGDSALYLCASADRLNTDTQYFGPGTRLTVL.

The V gene is TRBV6-5, the J gene TRBJ1-5; D is possibly TRBD1 (5 bases). This CDR3 has 15 residues. V lost 5 bases, J lost 4 bases, and 15 bases lay in between. Germline lookup yields CDR1 MNHEY and CDR2 SVGAGI. The CDR3 loop is CASSTDRQRNQPQHF. CDR3 DNA sequence: TGTGCCAGCAGTACGGATCGACAGCGTAATCAGCCCCAGCATTTT.

J is TRBJ1-5 and V is TRBV19; D gene unclear. This CDR3 region has 13 residues. The V end was cut by 10 bases, the J end by 2 bases, with 12 bases between. From germline, CDR1 is LNHDA and CDR2 SQIVND (reference sequence). The CDR3 nucleotides are TGTGCCACCGATTATCGGGGCAATCAGCCCCAGCATTTT. Encoded protein: CATDYRGNQPQHF.

The chain combines TRBV29-1 with TRBJ2-7; 12 bases agree with TRBD2. From germline, CDR1 is SQVTM and CDR2 ANQGSEA. With 6 bases clipped from V and 6 bases from J, the junction kept 9 bases outside the gene matches. The CDR3 extends over 14 amino acids. The CDR3 region has the DNA TGCAGCGTCGTTCTAGCGGGAGGGCCCAGCGAGCAGTACTTC. Translated: CSVVLAGGPSEQYF.

The CDR3 sequence is CAISESRLGGNYGYTF. CDR3 coding DNA: TGTGCCATCAGTGAGTCTCGGCTAGGGGGTAACTATGGCTACACCTTC. This chain uses TRBV10-3 with TRBJ1-2; TRBD1 is a possible D gene (6 bases). Trimming took 0 bases from V and 1 from J, leaving 12 bases between them. The germline CDR1 and CDR2 sequences are ENHRY and SYGVKD. The CDR3 consists of 16 residues.

The rearrangement joins TRBV5-6 to TRBJ2-7; 9 nucleotides line up with TRBD1. Germline assignment: CDR1 SGHDT and CDR2 YYEEEE. With V trimmed by 3 bases and J by 9 bases, 10 bases remained unmatched. CDR3 length equals 14 residues. CDR3 sequence reads: CASSWGQGPGGQYF. CDR3 sequence (DNA): TGTGCCAGCAGCTGGGGACAGGGCCCCGGCGGGCAGTACTTC. The variable domain in full, with the rest retrieved from reference TRBV5-6 and TRBJ2-7, is DAGVTQSPTHLIKTRGQQVTLRCSPKSGHDTVSWYQQALGQGPQFIFQYYEEEERQRGNFPDRFSGHQFPNYSSELNVNALLLGDSALYLCASSWGQGPGGQYFGPGTRLTVT.

This clone showed up just a few times. The genes are TRBV12-5 and TRBJ2-1; 12 bases align to TRBD2. V lost 0 bases, J lost 4 bases, and 4 bases stayed unmatched. Germline CDR1 LGHNT, CDR2 FRNRAP. This CDR3 spans 17 amino acids. This chain's CDR3 is CASGLVTSGGTYNEQFF. The CDR3 DNA sequence: TGTGCTAGTGGTTTGGTCACTAGCGGGGGGACGTACAATGAGCAGTTCTTC.

This clone came up a few times. This sequence joins TRBV21-1 and TRBJ1-2; the table's D call of TRBD1 was not tested on the DNA. TRBV21-1 is flagged as a pseudogene. This CDR3 contains 18 residues. The chain's CDR3 is CASSKAHRQGEANYGYTF. CDR3 in DNA: TGTGCCAGCAGCAAAGCGCACCGACAGGGGGAGGCTAACTATGGCTACACCTTC.

There are a few counts of this clone. The gene calls are TRBV30 and TRBJ1-2; no reliable D call. With 3 bases removed from V and 7 bases from J, the gap between germline ends came to 9 bases. The CDR3 contains 11 residues. CDR1 is GTSNPN and CDR2 is SVGIG in the germline V gene (reference sequence). The CDR3 here is CAWSERRGYTF. The DNA for the CDR3 is TGTGCCTGGAGCGAGCGCCGTGGCTACACCTTC.

The V gene is TRBV5-1, the J gene TRBJ2-3, with D perhaps TRBD1 (5 bases). Trimming took 2 bases from V and 2 from J, leaving 9 bases between them. The CDR3 is made up of 14 amino acids. Per the germline V gene, CDR1 is SGHRS and CDR2 is YFSETQ. CDR3 coding DNA: TGCGCCAGCAGCTTCGACAGCAACACAGATACGCAGTATTTT. Encoded protein: CASSFDSNTDTQYF. Drawing the rest from reference TRBV5-1 and TRBJ2-3, the complete variable domain is KAGVTQTPRYLIKTRGQQVTLSCSPISGHRSVSWYQQTPGQGLQFLFEYFSETQRNKGNFPGRFSGRQFSNSRSEMNVSTLELGDSALYLCASSFDSNTDTQYFGPGTRLTVL.

The chain combines TRBV5-6 with TRBJ2-7; 7 bases are shared with TRBD1. The germline V gene has CDR1 SGHDT and CDR2 YYEEEE. With 2 bases clipped from V and 4 bases from J, the junction kept 6 bases outside the gene matches. The CDR3 totals 14 residues. The DNA of the CDR3 is TGTGCCAGCAGCTTCTACAGGGGAAGATACGAGCAGTACTTC. It specifies CASSFYRGRYEQYF.

This chain links TRBV2 with TRBJ1-4, with 8 bases identical to TRBD1. CDR1 SNHLY and CDR2 FYNNEI come from the germline V gene. The CDR3 is 13 residues long. V trimming: 4 bases; J trimming: 5 bases; junction bases outside the gene matches: 0. CDR3 in DNA: TGTGCCAGCAGTGGGACAGGGAATGAAAAACTGTTTTTT. Translation gives CASSGTGNEKLFF.

J is TRBJ2-1 and V is TRBV11-3, with a tentative D call TRBD2 (5 bases). The CDR3 covers 14 residues. The germline gives CDR1 SGHNT, CDR2 YENEEA. Trimming shortened V by 5 bases and J by 3 bases, and 11 bases separated the two germline ends. CDR3 in amino acids: CASSPQRLYNEQFF. In nucleotides, the CDR3 is TGTGCCAGCAGCCCCCAGCGGCTCTACAATGAGCAGTTCTTC.

The chain employs TRBV5-6 and TRBJ2-1; perhaps TRBD1 as D (5 bases). This CDR3 comprises 11 residues. The germline V gene encodes CDR1 SGHDT and CDR2 YYEEEE. V lost 6 bases and J lost 10, with 11 bases in between. This CDR3 is CASTLDREQFF. CDR3 bases: TGTGCCAGCACCCTAGACAGAGAGCAGTTCTTC.

The V call is TRBV7-9, the J call TRBJ2-5; 7 bases agree with TRBD2. The length of the CDR3 is 16 residues. J gave up 1 base and V 5 bases, and 10 bases lay outside the gene matches. Germline values: CDR1 SEHNR, CDR2 FQNEAQ (reference sequence). DNA for the CDR3: TGTGCCAGCAGCCCCGGAGCGGGGACCTCCCAAGAGACCCAGTACTTC. It translates to CASSPGAGTSQETQYF.

The chain uses TRBV30 and TRBJ1-1; no clear D gene. This CDR3 spans 14 amino acids. Germline CDR1 GTSNPN, CDR2 SVGIG (reference sequence). V gave up 0 bases and J gave up 1 base, with 9 bases separating them. CDR3 nucleotide sequence: TGTGCCTGGAGTGTTTCTGGCGGGAACACTGAAGCTTTCTTT. It specifies CAWSVSGGNTEAFF.

This clone came up once. The chain joins TRBV2 to TRBJ1-1; no definite D call. The germline gives CDR1 SNHLY, CDR2 FYNNEI. This CDR3 has 11 residues. The V end lost 4 bases, the J end lost 7 bases, and 7 bases lay between the germline ends. The chain's CDR3 is CASSGENEAFF. For the CDR3, the DNA is TGTGCCAGCAGTGGGGAGAATGAAGCTTTCTTT.

The chain uses TRBV7-9 and TRBJ1-2; a weak D match, TRBD1 (6 bases). V lost 1 base and J 8 bases, leaving 14 bases between the germline ends. There are 14 residues in the CDR3. Looked up from germline, CDR1 is SEHNR and CDR2 is FQNEAQ (reference sequence). The CDR3 sequence is CASSLEPGAAGYTF. CDR3 DNA: TGTGCCAGCAGCTTAGAACCAGGGGCGGCGGGCTACACCTTC. Full variable domain (outside the CDR3, taken from reference TRBV7-9 and TRBJ1-2): DTGVSQNPRHKITKRGQNVTFRCDPISEHNRLYWYRQTLGQGPEFLTYFQNEAQLEKSRLLSDRFSAERPKGSFSTLEIQRTEQGDSAMYLCASSLEPGAAGYTFGSGTRLTVV.

This rearrangement joins TRBV7-6 to TRBJ1-5, with a tentative D call TRBD1 (6 bases). Trimming stripped 1 base from V and 6 bases from J, with 13 bases between. The CDR3 has 15 residues. Germline V gene lookup returns CDR1 SGHVS and CDR2 FNYEAQ. CDR3 region: CASSLEAGEGQPQHF. DNA of the CDR3: TGTGCCAGCAGCTTAGAGGCAGGGGAGGGTCAGCCCCAGCATTTT.

This chain uses TRBV25-1 with TRBJ2-5; D is unresolved. Germline V lookup: CDR1 MGHDK, CDR2 SYGVNS. V was clipped by 4 bases and J by 5 bases, with 5 bases between them. The CDR3 consists of 11 residues. The CDR3 is CASSVEETQYF. For the CDR3, the DNA is TGTGCCAGCAGTGTGGAGGAGACCCAGTACTTC.

The chain uses TRBV7-9 and TRBJ2-7, with a tentative D call TRBD1 (7 bases). This CDR3 spans 14 amino acids. Trimming took off 5 bases at V and 3 bases at J, with 14 bases between the two ends. Germline V gene lookup returns CDR1 SEHNR and CDR2 FQNEAQ (reference sequence). CDR3 DNA: TGTGCCAGCAGCCCACAGGGGAGGAGCTACGAGCAGTACTTC. Its protein is CASSPQGRSYEQYF.

The rearrangement uses TRBV7-2 and TRBJ2-5; maybe TRBD2 (7 bases). Deletions cut 0 bases from V and 5 bases from J, with 16 bases between. CDR1 is SGHTA and CDR2 is FQGNSA in the germline V gene. The CDR3 runs to 16 residues. CDR3 nucleotides: TGTGCCAGCAGCTTAGCTCAGTGGGGGGGCCTGGAGACCCAGTACTTC. It codes for CASSLAQWGGLETQYF. Drawing the rest from reference TRBV7-2 and TRBJ2-5, the complete variable domain is GAGVSQSPSNKVTEKGKDVELRCDPISGHTALYWYRQSLGQGLEFLIYFQGNSAPDKSGLPSDRFSAERTGGSVSTLTIQRTQQEDSAVYLCASSLAQWGGLETQYFGPGTRLLVL.

The CDR3 sequence is CASTSPDTQYF. In nucleotides, the CDR3 is TGTGCCAGCACTTCCCCAGATACGCAGTATTTT. This sequence joins TRBV28 and TRBJ2-3; the D is unclear. The CDR3 has 11 amino acids. Trimming took 7 bases from V and 4 from J, leaving 6 bases between them. CDR1 is MDHEN, CDR2 SYDVKM, per germline.

This clone showed up just a few times. The rearrangement uses TRBV7-2 and TRBJ2-6; D is undetermined. The CDR3 spans 14 residues. V was cut by 1 base and J by 3 bases, with 4 bases left in between. CDR1 is SGHTA and CDR2 is FQGNSA in the germline V gene. CDR3 region: CASSLVFGANVLTF. The CDR3 bases are TGTGCCAGCAGCTTAGTCTTTGGGGCCAACGTCCTGACTTTC.

The V gene is TRBV6-4, the J gene TRBJ2-5; 9 nucleotides agree with TRBD1. Germline V lookup: CDR1 MRHNA, CDR2 SNTAGT. With 5 bases clipped from V and 4 bases from J, the junction kept 2 bases outside the gene matches. The CDR3 covers 13 residues. In nucleotides, the CDR3 is TGTGCCAGCAGTCCGGACAGGGGAGAGACCCAGTACTTC. Its translation is CASSPDRGETQYF.